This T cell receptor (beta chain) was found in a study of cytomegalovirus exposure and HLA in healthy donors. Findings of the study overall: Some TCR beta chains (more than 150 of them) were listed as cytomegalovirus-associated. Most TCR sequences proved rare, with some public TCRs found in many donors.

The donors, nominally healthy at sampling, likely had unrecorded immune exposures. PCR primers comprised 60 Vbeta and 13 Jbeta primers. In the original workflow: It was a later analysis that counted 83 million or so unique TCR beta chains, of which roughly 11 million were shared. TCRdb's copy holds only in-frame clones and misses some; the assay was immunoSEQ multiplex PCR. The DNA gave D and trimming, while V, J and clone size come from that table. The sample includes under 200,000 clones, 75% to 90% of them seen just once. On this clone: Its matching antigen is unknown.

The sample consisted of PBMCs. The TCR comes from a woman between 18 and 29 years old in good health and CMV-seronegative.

Here the CDR3 DNA reads TGCGCCAGCAGAGGTGGCAGGGCCAACACTTTCTACAATGAGCAGTTCTTC. Protein: CASRGGRANTFYNEQFF. The rearrangement links TRBV5-1 to TRBJ2-1; tentatively, D is TRBD1 (5 bases). This CDR3 has 17 residues. V was shortened by 5 bases and J by 3 bases, with 21 bases between the two germline ends. The germline gives CDR1 SGHRS, CDR2 YFSETQ.